This T cell receptor (beta chain) was documented in a study of blood T cell repertoires in COVID-19. This clone was counted between two and nine times. In the original processing: Reference gene primer amplification gave estimated nucleated cell counts. The repertoire was sequenced with immunoSEQ multiplex PCR; TCRdb's copy has only in-frame clones and lacks some. That table furnishes V, J and clone size, whereas the DNA furnished D and trimming. The sample holds under 150,000 clones, roughly 91% seen once. Trimming left V 6 bases short and J 4 bases short, with 16 bases between. CDR3 size: 15 residues. CDR1 and CDR2 (germline): ENHRY, SYGVKD.

The chain carries TRBV10-3 and TRBJ2-1, with D tentatively TRBD1 (6 bases). Sequencing input: peripheral blood. This TCR was sampled from a human donor in a cohort sampled during active COVID-19. As DNA, the CDR3 is TGTGCCATCAGAAAAGAGGGGACATTGTACAATGAGCAGTTCTTC. This sequence encodes CAIRKEGTLYNEQFF.